This entry is about one T cell receptor (beta chain). This sample was taken from a study of blood T cell repertoires in COVID-19. Study information: Nucleic acid was either cDNA or gDNA, and it came from T cells, B-cell-depleted T cells, or PBMCs.

Patients at the Seattle site were enrolled during active infection and followed longitudinally. The junction had 7 bases not matched to a gene; V was cut back by 0 bases and J by 7 bases. The CDR3 covers 16 residues. Germline CDR1 is MGHRA and CDR2 is YSYEKL. Source study methods: Quantification of nucleated cells was approximated via reference gene primer amplification. Data came from immunoSEQ multiplex PCR; TCRdb stores just in-frame clones and leaves some out. For V, J and clone size, that table is used; D and trimming come from the DNA. In the table there are roughly 75,000 clones, 86% of which are singletons.

The gene calls are TRBV4-1 and TRBJ1-4; the match to TRBD1 covers 8 bases. The source is an elderly man with COVID-19, enrolled during active disease. Sequencing was performed on peripheral blood. The CDR3 loop is CASSQDPGQGFEKLFF. The CDR3 region has the DNA TGCGCCAGCAGCCAAGATCCCGGACAGGGATTTGAAAAACTGTTTTTT.